This T cell receptor (beta chain) comes out of a study of shared clonotypes between healthy human individuals. The CDR3 runs to 12 residues. CDR1 and CDR2 from the germline V gene are SGHAT and FQNNGV. V was clipped by 5 bases and J by 6 bases, with 7 bases between them. Sequencing used immunoSEQ multiplex PCR; TCRdb keeps in-frame clones, though not all of them. The sample records about 2 million clones, roughly 95% being singletons. Terminally differentiated effector memory CD45RA+ cells were left out of the naive CD8 fraction, which was CD45RO-negative and positively selected for CCR7. The receptor was derived from a man aged 18-30 years in good health. The chain combines TRBV11-2 with TRBJ2-2, with D unresolved. Sequencing was performed on naive CD8+ T cells sorted from blood. The CDR3 bases are TGTGCCAGCAGCCCGAGGCCCGGGGAGCTGTTTTTT. The encoded protein is CASSPRPGELFF.